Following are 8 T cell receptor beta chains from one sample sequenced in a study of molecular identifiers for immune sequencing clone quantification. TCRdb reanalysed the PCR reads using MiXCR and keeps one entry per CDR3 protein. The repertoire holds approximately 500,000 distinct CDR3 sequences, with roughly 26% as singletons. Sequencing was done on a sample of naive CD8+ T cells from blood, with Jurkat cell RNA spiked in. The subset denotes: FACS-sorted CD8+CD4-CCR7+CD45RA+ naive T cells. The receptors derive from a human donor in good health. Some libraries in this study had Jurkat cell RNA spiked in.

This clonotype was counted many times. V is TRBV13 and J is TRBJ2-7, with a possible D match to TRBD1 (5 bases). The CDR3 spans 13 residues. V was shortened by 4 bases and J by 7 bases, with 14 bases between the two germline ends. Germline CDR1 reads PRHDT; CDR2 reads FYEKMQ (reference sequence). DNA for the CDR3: TGTGCCAGCAGCTCGGAGTCAGGGAATGAGCAGTACTTC. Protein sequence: CASSSESGNEQYF.

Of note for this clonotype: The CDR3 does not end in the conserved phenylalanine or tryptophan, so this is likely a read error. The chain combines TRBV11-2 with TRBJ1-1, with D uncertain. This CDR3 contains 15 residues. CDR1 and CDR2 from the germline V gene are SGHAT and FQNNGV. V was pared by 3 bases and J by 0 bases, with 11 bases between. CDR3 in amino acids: CASSLGGLMNTEAFS. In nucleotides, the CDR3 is TGTGCCAGCAGCTTGGGCGGTCTGATGAACACTGAAGCTTTCTCT.

Here the CDR3 DNA reads TGCGCCAGCAGTACGATAGACAGGGGAGTAAGGGGCTACACCTTC. Translation gives CASSTIDRGVRGYTF. This chain connects TRBV10-2 to TRBJ1-2; TRBD1 matches at 8 bases. This CDR3 has 15 residues. The germline gives CDR1 WSHSY, CDR2 SAAADI. Trimming cost V 5 bases and J 8 bases; bases outside gene matches: 13.

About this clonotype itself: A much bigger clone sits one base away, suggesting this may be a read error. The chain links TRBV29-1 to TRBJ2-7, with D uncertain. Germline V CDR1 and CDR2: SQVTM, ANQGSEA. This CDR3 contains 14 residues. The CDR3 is CSVQAARSSYGQYF. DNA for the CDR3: TGCAGCGTTCAGGCGGCAAGAAGCTCCTACGGGCAGTACTTC.

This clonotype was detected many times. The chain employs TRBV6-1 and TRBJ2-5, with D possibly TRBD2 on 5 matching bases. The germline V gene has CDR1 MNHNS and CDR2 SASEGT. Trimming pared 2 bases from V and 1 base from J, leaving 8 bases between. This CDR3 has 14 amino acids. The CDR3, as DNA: TGTGCCAGCAGTGAACTAGCTGGCCAAGAGACCCAGTACTTC. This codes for CASSELAGQETQYF.

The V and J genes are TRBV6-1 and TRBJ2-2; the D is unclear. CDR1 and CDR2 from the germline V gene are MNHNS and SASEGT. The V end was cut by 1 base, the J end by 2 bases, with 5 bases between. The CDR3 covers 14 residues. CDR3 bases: TGTGCCAGCAGTGAAGGTCAAAACACCGGGGAGCTGTTTTTT. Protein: CASSEGQNTGELFF.

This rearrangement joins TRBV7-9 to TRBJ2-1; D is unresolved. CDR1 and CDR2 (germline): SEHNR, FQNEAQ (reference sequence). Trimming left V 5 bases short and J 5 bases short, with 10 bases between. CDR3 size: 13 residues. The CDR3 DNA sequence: TGTGCCAGCAGCGTTTCCCTCGACAATGAGCAGTTCTTC. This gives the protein CASSVSLDNEQFF.

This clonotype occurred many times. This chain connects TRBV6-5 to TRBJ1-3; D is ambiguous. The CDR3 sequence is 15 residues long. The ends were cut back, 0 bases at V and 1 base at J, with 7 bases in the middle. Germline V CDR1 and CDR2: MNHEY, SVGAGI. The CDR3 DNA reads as TGTGCCAGCAGTTACTCCGGGTATTCTGGAAACACCATATATTTT. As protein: CASSYSGYSGNTIYF.